The next 28 T cell receptor beta chains were all read from a single sample in a study of CD4 and CD8 cells across lung adenocarcinoma regions. TCRdb fed the PCR reads into MiXCR, producing one record per CDR3 protein. This table has 7,000 to 8,500 distinct CDR3 sequences, approximately 53% appearing once. Specimen: CD4+ T cells from the center of a lung tumor. These receptors came from a female donor with lung adenocarcinoma. The CD4 and CD8 labels of this study may be unreliable.

This clonotype was found a few times. At one of its ends the junction is not consistent with the germline gene, which may arise from a read error. The V call is TRBV27, the J call TRBJ2-4; 8 positions match TRBD1. CDR1 and CDR2 (germline): MNHEY, SMNVEV (reference sequence). The CDR3 loop spans 12 amino acids. Here the CDR3 DNA reads TGTGCCAGCGGGACAGGCCCGGACATTCAGTATTTC. Protein product: CASGTGPDIQYF.

V usage is TRBV9 and J usage is TRBJ2-3; no clear D gene. V lost 4 bases and J lost 7, with 13 bases in between. Germline V gene sequence: CDR1 SGDLS, CDR2 YYNGEE. This CDR3 is 13 amino acids long. This CDR3 reads CASSRDVVNTQYF. The CDR3 DNA is TGTGCCAGCAGCAGGGATGTAGTAAATACGCAGTATTTT. The complete variable domain, with remaining parts taken from reference TRBV9 and TRBJ2-3, reads DSGVTQTPKHLITATGQRVTLRCSPRSGDLSVYWYQQSLDQGLQFLIQYYNGEERAKGNILERFSAQQFPDLHSELNLSSLELGDSALYFCASSRDVVNTQYFGPGTRLTVL.

This clonotype was seen more than once but under ten times. The CDR3 protein is CAISELRGRGTDTQYF. The CDR3 DNA reads as TGTGCCATCAGTGAGTTAAGGGGGCGAGGAACAGATACGCAGTATTTT. This rearrangement joins TRBV10-3 to TRBJ2-3; 7 nucleotides agree with TRBD1. The length of the CDR3 is 16 residues. Germline CDR1 and CDR2: ENHRY and SYGVKD. Trimming cost V 1 base and J 3 bases; bases outside gene matches: 7.

The rearrangement links TRBV15 to TRBJ2-1, with unresolved D. Trimming left V 0 bases short and J 6 bases short, with 12 bases between. CDR1 and CDR2 (germline): LNHNV, YYDKDF (reference sequence). The CDR3 sequence is 15 residues long. CDR3 DNA: TGTGCCACCAGCAGAGATCCCAGGAACGGCAATGAGCAGTTCTTC. Amino acids: CATSRDPRNGNEQFF.

The CDR3 loop is CASSLAVRQGYGYTF. As DNA, the CDR3 is TGTGCCAGCAGCTTGGCGGTACGGCAGGGGTATGGCTACACCTTC. The chain has TRBV5-6 and TRBJ1-2; maybe TRBD1 (6 bases). The germline CDR1 and CDR2 sequences are SGHDT and YYEEEE. Trimming stripped 0 bases from V and 5 bases from J, with 14 bases between. The CDR3 covers 15 residues.

J is TRBJ2-1 and V is TRBV10-1, with 14 bases fitting TRBD2. The CDR3 extends over 15 amino acids. The germline gives CDR1 WNHNN, CDR2 SYGVQD (reference sequence). With 5 bases clipped from V and 8 bases from J, the junction kept 5 bases outside the gene matches. As DNA, the CDR3 is TGCGCCAGCAGTACCCGGACTAGCGGGAGGTATGAGCAGTTCTTC. Translation: CASSTRTSGRYEQFF.

On this clonotype itself: A much larger clone differs from this one at a single base, so this may be a read error. The gene calls are TRBV6-5 and TRBJ2-1, with D perhaps given as TRBD1 or TRBD2 (6 bases each). V dropped 4 bases and J dropped 10 bases, with 23 bases sitting between them. The CDR3 is 16 residues long. In germline, CDR1 is MNHEY, CDR2 SVGAGI. The CDR3 bases are TGTGCCAGCAGTTCCAGGGCCGGGGGCAACTCCTACGAGCAGTTCTTC. Encoded protein: CASSSRAGGNSYEQFF.

In this sample, this clonotype turned up a few times. The chain combines TRBV5-1 with TRBJ2-1, with D possibly matching TRBD1 (5 bases). The CDR3 has 15 amino acids. V lost 0 bases and J lost 6, with 13 bases in between. Germline V CDR1 and CDR2: SGHRS, YFSETQ. In DNA, the CDR3 is TGCGCCAGCAGCTTGGAGCCAGGGATAGGCAATGAGCAGTTCTTC. It encodes CASSLEPGIGNEQFF.

The rearrangement joins TRBV7-6 to TRBJ2-1; the D is unclear. This CDR3 comprises 15 residues. Germline V lookup: CDR1 SGHVS, CDR2 FNYEAQ. V was shortened by 2 bases and J by 4 bases, with 12 bases between the two germline ends. The CDR3 is CASSLTRLPYNEQFF. CDR3 bases: TGTGCCAGCAGCTTAACACGGCTTCCATACAATGAGCAGTTCTTC.

This clonotype turned up a few times. The chain uses TRBV6-2 or TRBV6-3 and TRBJ2-1, with D maybe TRBD2 (7 bases). The CDR3 covers 13 residues. Looked up from germline, CDR1 is MNHEY and CDR2 is SVGEGT. V was pared by 8 bases and J by 2 bases, with 10 bases between. CDR3 nucleotide sequence: TGTGCCAGCTTGGGGGGGCCCTACAATGAGCAGTTCTTC. It specifies CASLGGPYNEQFF.

This clonotype is termed medium-sized. The chain is built from TRBV10-3 and TRBJ2-5; 8 nucleotides align to TRBD1. This CDR3 has 16 residues. Germline CDR1 and CDR2: ENHRY and SYGVKD. The V and J ends lost 0 bases and 8 bases, in that order; junction bases with no gene match: 11. CDR3 sequence reads: CAISESEVATGETQYF. The DNA of the CDR3 is TGTGCCATCAGTGAGTCGGAGGTGGCGACAGGGGAAACCCAGTACTTC.

The chain combines TRBV6-4 with TRBJ2-1, with D perhaps TRBD1 or TRBD2 (5 bases each). Germline V gene data show CDR1 as MRHNA and CDR2 as SNTAGT. This CDR3 has 14 residues. Trimming removed 3 bases at V and 5 bases at J, with 11 bases between. The CDR3 nucleotides read TGTGCCAGCAGTGAGGGGGACGAACACAATGAGCAGTTCTTC. Residues: CASSEGDEHNEQFF.

Comment on this clonotype: The junction departs from the called germline gene at one end, perhaps through a read error. The chain employs TRBV6-1 and TRBJ2-2; TRBD2 might be the D (5 bases). The CDR3 totals 15 residues. The germline V gene encodes CDR1 MNHNS and CDR2 SASEGT. Here the CDR3 reads CASSELAGRAEEQFF. Written as DNA, the CDR3 is TGTGCCAGCAGTGAATTGGCGGGTAGGGCCGAGGAGCAGTTTTTT.

This clonotype has just one count. The gene calls are TRBV6-1 and TRBJ2-5; D remains unclear. The end of the DNA is better explained by TRBJ2-7, so the J call may be wrong. The CDR3 runs to 13 residues. The V gene's germline CDR1 is MNHNS and CDR2 SASEGT. CDR3 nucleotide sequence: TGTGCCAGCAGCGAGCTGGAAACCTACGAGCAGTACTTC. It codes for CASSELETYEQYF.

The chain employs TRBV6-1 and TRBJ2-3; 8 bases are shared with TRBD2. The CDR3 is 14 residues long. In germline, CDR1 is MNHNS, CDR2 SASEGT. The CDR3 spells CARRRGGDKETQYF. The CDR3 DNA is TGTGCGAGGCGACGGGGGGGGGACAAAGAGACGCAGTATTTT.

This clonotype was observed a handful of times. The gene calls are TRBV27 and TRBJ2-1, with 11 bases that match TRBD2. This CDR3 contains 17 residues. Germline-derived CDR1 and CDR2 are MNHEY and SMNVEV (reference sequence). V dropped 6 bases and J dropped 4; count of bases not matched to a gene: 11. CDR3 protein: CASRHIAGGPRYNEQFF. CDR3 nucleotides: TGTGCCAGCAGACACATAGCGGGAGGGCCAAGATACAATGAGCAGTTCTTC.

V gene TRBV10-3 combines with J gene TRBJ2-1; D uncertain. TRBJ2-5 explains the end of the DNA better; the J call may be wrong. This CDR3 is built from 13 residues. From germline, CDR1 is ENHRY and CDR2 SYGVKD. CDR3 region: CAISERVEETQYF. The CDR3 DNA reads TGTGCCATCAGTGAGAGGGTGGAAGAGACCCAGTACTTC.

The chain couples TRBV27 to TRBJ2-3; D is uncertain. Per germline, CDR1 MNHEY and CDR2 SMNVEV (reference sequence). V lost 3 bases to trimming and J lost 2 bases, with 21 bases between them. The CDR3 extends over 18 amino acids. The CDR3 DNA is TGTGCCAGCAGTTTCCACTCCCCCGAGACTGGCAACACAGATACGCAGTATTTT. This sequence encodes CASSFHSPETGNTDTQYF.

CDR3 sequence (DNA): TGTGCCAGCAGTGACGGGGGCACCGGGGAGCTGTTTTTT. Translated: CASSDGGTGELFF. The chain links TRBV6-4 to TRBJ2-2, with D tentatively TRBD1 or TRBD2 (5 bases each). Trimming left V 2 bases short and J 4 bases short, with 5 bases between. Germline loops: CDR1 MRHNA, CDR2 SNTAGT. This CDR3 comprises 13 residues.

The chain employs TRBV7-2 and TRBJ2-7, with 11 positions matching TRBD1. This CDR3 comprises 15 residues. V was pared by 3 bases and J by 4 bases, with 5 bases of the junction left unmatched. The germline gives CDR1 SGHTA, CDR2 FQGNSA. CDR3 region: CASSLGGTGGYEQYF. The CDR3, as DNA: TGTGCCAGCAGCTTGGGCGGGACAGGGGGATACGAGCAGTACTTC.

The chain is built from TRBV7-2 and TRBJ2-6; the D gene is possibly TRBD2 (6 bases). V was shortened by 5 bases and J by 2 bases, with 13 bases between the two germline ends. Germline V gene lookup returns CDR1 SGHTA and CDR2 FQGNSA. The CDR3 contains 16 residues. The CDR3 DNA reads as TGTGCCAGCAGCCCAAGGCGGGGTCCTGGGGCCAACGTCCTGACTTTC. Its translation: CASSPRRGPGANVLTF.

This clonotype came up once. The CDR3 DNA sequence: TGTGCCAGCAGTTACTCGGGGGCCATGAACACTGAAGCTTTCTTT. This gives the protein CASSYSGAMNTEAFF. The chain couples TRBV6-5 to TRBJ1-1; TRBD1 is a possible D gene (6 bases). Germline lookup yields CDR1 MNHEY and CDR2 SVGAGI. The CDR3 length is 15 residues. Trimming pared 0 bases from V and 0 bases from J, leaving 8 bases between.

The table lists this clonotype with a few counts. The rearrangement joins TRBV27 to TRBJ2-4; perhaps D is TRBD1 or TRBD2 (6 bases each). CDR3 size: 15 residues. Germline CDR1 and CDR2: MNHEY and SMNVEV (reference sequence). The V end lost 9 bases, the J end lost 12 bases, and 27 bases lay between the germline ends. CDR3 in amino acids: CARANGGGEEDTQYF. The CDR3 DNA reads as TGTGCCAGGGCCAACGGGGGCGGGGAAGAAGACACTCAGTACTTC.

This chain connects TRBV6-1 to TRBJ2-1, with 7 nucleotides matching TRBD1. Germline loops: CDR1 MNHNS, CDR2 SASEGT. Unmatched junction bases numbered 4, after V lost 0 bases and J lost 5 bases. CDR3 length: 15 amino acids. The CDR3 sequence: CASSEAWQGDNEQFF. CDR3 DNA: TGTGCCAGCAGTGAAGCCTGGCAGGGGGACAATGAGCAGTTCTTC.

In its sample, this clonotype ranks as medium-sized. The rearrangement uses TRBV6-5 and TRBJ1-2, with D hard to call. CDR1 MNHEY and CDR2 SVGAGI come from the germline V gene. This CDR3 has 14 amino acids. V lost 0 bases and J 8 bases, leaving 13 bases between the germline ends. The CDR3 DNA reads as TGTGCCAGCAGTTACTCCCTTAAATCCTACGGCTACACCTTC. The encoded protein is CASSYSLKSYGYTF.

The chain combines TRBV19 with TRBJ2-1; TRBD2 agrees at 8 bases. The CDR3 consists of 16 residues. Germline CDR1 reads LNHDA; CDR2 reads SQIVND (reference sequence). V lost 5 bases to trimming and J lost 2 bases; unmatched junction nucleotides: 8. In DNA, the CDR3 is TGTGCCAGTAGTGTAAATAGCGGGGCCACCTACAATGAGCAGTTCTTC. Translated: CASSVNSGATYNEQFF.

This clonotype showed up just a few times. This sequence joins TRBV7-2 and TRBJ2-5, with D possibly being TRBD1 (6 bases). The J call could be wrong; TRBJ2-7 is a better fit for the DNA end. This CDR3 has 15 amino acids. Germline V lookup: CDR1 SGHTA, CDR2 FQGNSA. CDR3 coding DNA: TGTGCCAGCAGCTTCTTCCGGACAGACTCCTACGAGCAGTACTTC. Residues: CASSFFRTDSYEQYF.

This clonotype was counted a few times. This chain links TRBV6-1 with TRBJ2-5; weak D call: TRBD1 (6 bases). The J call may be mistaken, given a closer DNA end match to TRBJ2-7. This CDR3 has 14 residues. Per germline, CDR1 MNHNS and CDR2 SASEGT. For the CDR3, the DNA is TGTGCCAGCAGTCCCGGTGGGGGCCTGGACGAGCAGTACTTC. Residues: CASSPGGGLDEQYF.